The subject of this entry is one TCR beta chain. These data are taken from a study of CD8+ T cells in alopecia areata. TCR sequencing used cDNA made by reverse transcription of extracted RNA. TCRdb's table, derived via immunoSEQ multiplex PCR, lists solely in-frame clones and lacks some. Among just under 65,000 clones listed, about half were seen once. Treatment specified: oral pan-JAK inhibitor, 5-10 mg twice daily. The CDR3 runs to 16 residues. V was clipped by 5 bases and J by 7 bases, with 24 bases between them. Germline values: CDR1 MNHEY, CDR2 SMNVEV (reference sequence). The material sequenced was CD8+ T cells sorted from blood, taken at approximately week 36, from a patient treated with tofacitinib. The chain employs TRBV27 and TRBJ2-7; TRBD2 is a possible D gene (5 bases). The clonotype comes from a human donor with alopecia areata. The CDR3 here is CASSLTVGDLPMEQYF. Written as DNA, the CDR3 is TGTGCCAGCAGTCTGACGGTGGGAGACCTCCCTATGGAGCAGTACTTC.